This TCR beta chain was identified during a study of post-analysis software for immune sequencing data (dated by TCRdb to between 2014 and 2017). Concerning the study at large: Relapsing-remitting, secondary progressive and progressive-relapsing multiple sclerosis were recorded as disease courses, and subtype annotation was lacking for some patients. The multiple sclerosis patient repertoires were compared with roughly twelve previously published healthy control repertoires from donors aged 6 to 25 years. A subset of samples was prepared in parallel using single-end sample barcoding, then pooled and co-amplified after Illumina adapter ligation.

Libraries were constructed by PCR. Sequencing was performed on an Illumina HiSeq 2500. To reduce PCR and sequencing biases, unique molecular identifiers were incorporated into the TCR beta cDNA libraries. Some 500,000 cDNA molecules were obtained per 1 to 10 million input T cells, so each molecule approximated one T cell. The patient libraries were prepared and sequenced with the same protocol used for the earlier healthy control dataset. Samples belonging to the same batch were prepared together, multiplexed and sequenced on a shared HiSeq lane. The paper's processing steps were these. Raw barcoded reads were processed with MIGEC, and single-read molecular identifier groups were discarded before consensus assembly and CDR3 extraction. VDJtools was used for post-analysis of the clonotype tables, and diversity was normalized by down-sampling every dataset to the size of the smallest sample. Repertoire overlap clustering matched CDR3 amino acid but not nucleotide sequences to correct batch-related cross-sample contamination. The raw public data were reprocessed by TCRdb itself: fastp quality trimming at Q25, MiXCR clonotype calling, in-frame beta chains only. Every CDR3 protein is listed once, alongside the most common genes and DNA of its rows. The V and J calls shown here were made by TCRdb, not taken from the authors' results. For this sample the table gives fewer than 550,000 distinct CDR3 sequences, of which 30% to 40% were detected only once. Less than 6% of the sample is in the top ten clones.

Results the study describes overall, beyond this receptor: Patients showed significantly higher frequencies than controls for 4 or 5 TRBV segments, among them TRBV5-6, TRBV5-1 and TRBV20-1. Compared with controls, multiple sclerosis patients had significantly lower normalized Chao1 diversity, a finding suggesting substantial peripheral T-cell clonal expansion. When samples were clustered directly using the F measure, samples prepared in the same batch co-clustered strongly, which prompted a batch-effect correction. The control group was slightly older than the multiple sclerosis patient group.

This clonotype occurred once. The antigen it binds to is not known. No per-base quality is available; no much larger clone lies one base away. To demonstrate the VDJtools post-analysis software, the study profiled TCR beta repertoires from the peripheral blood of about a dozen young patients with multiple sclerosis. The multiple sclerosis patients were children and adolescents ranging in age from about 6 to 17 years. V is pared back by 4 bases and J by 1 base, with 13 bases lying between the germline termini. The CDR3 numbers 15 residues from cysteine through phenylalanine. Only CDR3 DNA is held: 45 bases, read in frame from base 1. According to the germline V gene, CDR1 reads MNHNS and CDR2 reads SASEGT.

The sequenced sample consisted of blood. Here the chain combines TRBV6-1 and TRBJ1-1; TRBD1 might be the D gene, on 6 matching bases. The sequence derives from a girl younger than 18 with multiple sclerosis. The DNA sequence follows: TGTGCCAGCAGTGCGCCAGGGGTATGGAACACTGAAGCTTTCTTT. This is translated as CASSAPGVWNTEAFF.